Listed here are 9 T cell receptor beta chains from one sample, sequenced in a study of blood T cell repertoires in COVID-19. Profiled with immunoSEQ multiplex PCR; TCRdb holds only in-frame clones, not every one. The sample contains 410,000 or so clones, about 91% of which appear only once. Material for sequencing was peripheral blood. The receptors originated from a woman aged 40 to 50 with COVID-19, enrolled during active disease.

The gene calls are TRBV6-1 and TRBJ1-3, with no clear D. The germline gives CDR1 MNHNS, CDR2 SASEGT. The CDR3 totals 13 residues. Trimming removed 5 bases at V and 0 bases at J, with 5 bases between. This CDR3 reads CASSRDSGNTIYF. The DNA for the CDR3 is TGTGCCAGCAGTCGGGACTCTGGAAACACCATATATTTT.

The chain joins TRBV2 to TRBJ1-5, with D perhaps matching TRBD1 (5 bases). The CDR3 has 13 amino acids. CDR1 is SNHLY and CDR2 is FYNNEI in the germline V gene. V lost 7 bases and J 5 bases, leaving 12 bases between the germline ends. In DNA form, the CDR3 reads TGTGCCAGCAACGACCCGGGGGATCAGCCCCAGCATTTT. Its protein product is CASNDPGDQPQHF. Full variable domain (rest looked up from reference TRBV2 and TRBJ1-5): EPEVTQTPSHQVTQMGQEVILRCVPISNHLYFYWYRQILGQKVEFLVSFYNNEISEKSEIFDDQFSVERPDGSNFTLKIRSTKLEDSAMYFCASNDPGDQPQHFGDGTRLSIL.

In the case of this clone: The germline gene is not matched at one end of the junction; a read error may be the cause. V usage is TRBV6-5 and J usage is TRBJ2-5; D remains unclear. The CDR3 is 14 residues long. Germline-derived CDR1 and CDR2 are MNHEY and SVGAGI. This CDR3 reads CASRYMANQETQYF. The CDR3 DNA is TGTGCCAGCCGTTACATGGCCAATCAAGAGACCCAGTACTTC.

The J gene is TRBJ2-2, the V gene TRBV7-2, with D tentatively TRBD1 (5 bases). This CDR3 has 14 amino acids. The V and J ends lost 4 bases and 7 bases respectively, with 13 bases between them. Germline lookup yields CDR1 SGHTA and CDR2 FQGNSA. Here the CDR3 reads CASSSITGFGELFF. The CDR3 DNA reads as TGTGCCAGCAGCTCGATAACAGGTTTCGGGGAGCTGTTTTTT. Using reference TRBV7-2 and TRBJ2-2 for the parts outside the CDR3, the full variable domain is GAGVSQSPSNKVTEKGKDVELRCDPISGHTALYWYRQSLGQGLEFLIYFQGNSAPDKSGLPSDRFSAERTGGSVSTLTIQRTQQEDSAVYLCASSSITGFGELFFGEGSRLTVL.

The V call is TRBV11-2, the J call TRBJ2-1, with D hard to call. This CDR3 contains 17 residues. Trimming took off 5 bases at V and 8 bases at J, with 25 bases between the two ends. Germline CDR1 and CDR2: SGHAT and FQNNGV. The CDR3 nucleotides read TGTGCCAGCAGCCTAACCTCGCCGGGTCACCCCAGCCATGAGCAGTTCTTC. Its translation is CASSLTSPGHPSHEQFF. The variable domain in full, completed from reference TRBV11-2 and TRBJ2-1, reads EAGVAQSPRYKIIEKRQSVAFWCNPISGHATLYWYQQILGQGPKLLIQFQNNGVVDDSQLPKDRFSAERLKGVDSTLKIQPAKLEDSAVYLCASSLTSPGHPSHEQFFGPGTRLTVL.

The J gene is TRBJ1-1, the V gene TRBV7-9; D is ambiguous. Trimming took 6 bases from V and 4 from J, leaving 12 bases between them. The CDR3 sequence is 13 residues long. Germline V gene sequence: CDR1 SEHNR, CDR2 FQNEAQ (reference sequence). As DNA, the CDR3 is TGTGCCAGCAGACCAGATTTGGTCACTGAAGCTTTCTTT. Residues: CASRPDLVTEAFF.

Points on this clone: Other nucleotide sequences from this sample produce the same CDR3. The chain uses TRBV19 and TRBJ1-1; D is perhaps TRBD1 (5 bases). V lost 2 bases to trimming and J lost 4 bases, with 8 bases between them. This CDR3 has 13 amino acids. Looked up from germline, CDR1 is LNHDA and CDR2 is SQIVND (reference sequence). CDR3 loop: CASSIRGGTEAFF. CDR3 coding DNA: TGTGCCAGTAGTATACGCGGGGGCACTGAAGCTTTCTTT.

J is TRBJ2-7 and V is TRBV27, with TRBD2 matching 7 bases. CDR3 length: 19 amino acids. Looked up from germline, CDR1 is MNHEY and CDR2 is SMNVEV (reference sequence). V gave up 3 bases and J gave up 0 bases; unmatched junction bases: 17. DNA for the CDR3: TGTGCCAGCAGTTTGACCGGGACTATAGGGTTGAGGGGCTCCTACGAGCAGTACTTC. Protein product: CASSLTGTIGLRGSYEQYF.

The V and J genes are TRBV6-5 and TRBJ1-4; D perhaps matches TRBD1 (5 bases). There are 15 residues in the CDR3. The V end was cut by 6 bases, the J end by 8 bases, with 19 bases between. Germline CDR1 MNHEY, CDR2 SVGAGI. In nucleotides, the CDR3 is TGTGCCAGCAGATCAACAGGAGGGACGGGAGAAAAACTGTTTTTT. It yields the protein CASRSTGGTGEKLFF.